The sequence of this T cell receptor beta chain was determined in a study of blood T cell repertoires in COVID-19. The Seattle patients, enrolled during active infection, were followed longitudinally. Profiling relied on immunoSEQ multiplex PCR, and the TCRdb table lists in-frame clones only, not all of them. The table has about 94,000 clones, approximately 80% seen once. The germline V and J ends were trimmed by 3 bases and 1 base, with 7 bases remaining between them. Germline V gene lookup returns CDR1 MDHEN and CDR2 SYDVKM. There are 15 residues in the CDR3. The source material was peripheral blood. This sequence joins TRBV28 and TRBJ1-6; possibly TRBD1 for D (5 bases). The origin of this receptor is a man in his 70s with COVID-19, enrolled during active disease. CDR3 nucleotides: TGTGCCAGCAGTTTCAGGGATTCCTATAATTCACCCCTCCACTTT. Protein: CASSFRDSYNSPLHF.